One and the same sample provided the 26 T cell receptor beta chains below, sequenced in a study of blood T cell repertoires in COVID-19. Sequenced by immunoSEQ multiplex PCR; TCRdb stores in-frame clones only, minus some. This sample has about 260,000 clones; 80% to 90% occur once, and the top ten carry around 3%. The sequencing sample was made of PBMCs or T cells enriched from blood (not recorded which). These receptors all stem from a middle-aged woman who had been exposed to COVID-19.

This clone was recorded once. The chain has TRBV3-1 (or the pseudogene TRBV3-2) and TRBJ1-5; D is possibly TRBD1 (5 bases). CDR3 size: 16 residues. Deletions cut 1 base from V and 0 bases from J, with 10 bases between. Germline loops: CDR1 LGHDT, CDR2 YNNKEL (reference sequence). The CDR3 DNA is TGTGCCAGCAGCCAAGCAGGGAAGGATAGCAATCAGCCCCAGCATTTT. Its translation: CASSQAGKDSNQPQHF.

This sequence joins TRBV10-3 and TRBJ2-5, with 8 bases matching TRBD2. Germline trimming cut 4 bases from V and 2 bases from J; bases unmatched to any gene: 18. The CDR3 runs to 19 residues. Germline V gives CDR1 ENHRY, CDR2 SYGVKD. CDR3 sequence: CAISVKVPLAGWIQETQYF. CDR3 sequence (DNA): TGTGCCATCAGTGTAAAAGTACCTCTAGCGGGTTGGATACAAGAGACCCAGTACTTC.

The chain is built from TRBV12-3 or TRBV12-4 and TRBJ1-5, with D possibly being TRBD1 (5 bases). Trimming removed 7 bases at V and 7 bases at J, with 11 bases between. CDR3 length: 12 amino acids. Here the CDR3 reads CASTGGAQPQHF. The CDR3 DNA reads as TGTGCCAGCACCGGAGGGGCACAGCCCCAGCATTTT.

V and J are TRBV5-5 and TRBJ1-1; no firm D call. Trimming shortened V by 0 bases and J by 7 bases, and 19 bases separated the two germline ends. This CDR3 region has 16 residues. CDR1 is SGHKS, CDR2 YYEKEE, per germline (reference sequence). CDR3 DNA sequence: TGTGCCAGCAGCTTGGGCATGCGAGGGCCCCCTTTTGAAGCTTTCTTT. Protein sequence: CASSLGMRGPPFEAFF.

The chain carries TRBV28 and TRBJ2-1; 10 bases map to TRBD2. This CDR3 contains 15 residues. Germline V gene sequence: CDR1 MDHEN, CDR2 SYDVKM. V trimming: 2 bases; J trimming: 9 bases; junction bases outside the gene matches: 7. CDR3 protein: CASSLRASGSGEQFF. CDR3 sequence (DNA): TGTGCCAGCAGTTTAAGGGCTAGCGGGAGTGGTGAGCAGTTCTTC.

The rearrangement joins TRBV6-5 to TRBJ1-6, with TRBD1 as a possible D gene (6 bases). This CDR3 is built from 15 residues. Germline CDR1 reads MNHEY; CDR2 reads SVGAGI. V lost 4 bases and J lost 2, with 9 bases in between. The CDR3 reads CASSSQGPYNSPLHF. CDR3 nucleotides: TGTGCCAGCAGTTCACAGGGACCCTATAATTCACCCCTCCACTTT.

The chain has TRBV10-3 and TRBJ1-2; D ambiguous. V lost 5 bases, J lost 4 bases, and 17 bases lay in between. The CDR3 runs to 15 residues. CDR1 ENHRY and CDR2 SYGVKD come from the germline V gene. CDR3 sequence reads: CAISLVSDNPYGYTF. In DNA, the CDR3 is TGTGCCATCAGTCTGGTATCCGACAACCCCTATGGCTACACCTTC.

The chain joins TRBV7-2 to TRBJ1-5, with D tentatively TRBD1 (5 bases). The length of the CDR3 is 16 residues. Per the germline V gene, CDR1 is SGHTA and CDR2 is FQGNSA. The V end lost 2 bases, the J end lost 1 base, and 12 bases lay between the germline ends. Here the CDR3 DNA reads TGTGCCAGCAGCTTAATTTCAGGGCTGAGCAATCAGCCCCAGCATTTT. Translating gives CASSLISGLSNQPQHF.

This chain joins TRBV2 and TRBJ1-1, with D unresolved. Trimming cost V 8 bases and J 6 bases, with 10 bases left between them. CDR3 size: 11 residues. Germline CDR1 SNHLY, CDR2 FYNNEI. The CDR3, as DNA: TGTGCCAGCCGCGGAGGAGCTGAAGCTTTCTTT. It encodes CASRGGAEAFF.

The V and J genes are TRBV6-6 and TRBJ1-1, with D perhaps TRBD1 (6 bases). V lost 5 bases and J lost 5, with 15 bases in between. CDR3 length: 14 residues. Germline CDR1 is MNHNY and CDR2 is SVGAGI (reference sequence). In DNA, the CDR3 is TGTGCCAGCAGTCCGGGGGGGGGCGGAACTGAAGCTTTCTTT. Protein: CASSPGGGGTEAFF.

V is TRBV19 and J is TRBJ1-3; no firm D call. CDR3 length: 12 amino acids. Trimming pared 3 bases from V and 7 bases from J, leaving 7 bases between. The germline CDR1 and CDR2 sequences are LNHDA and SQIVND (reference sequence). DNA of the CDR3: TGTGCCAGTAGTATGGCCCGTAACACCATATATTTT. It is translated as CASSMARNTIYF.

The rearrangement uses TRBV7-3 and TRBJ1-1, with 7 bases identical to TRBD1. CDR3 length: 16 amino acids. From germline, CDR1 is SGHTA and CDR2 FQGTGA. The V segment lost 0 bases and the J segment 3 bases; nucleotides outside the gene matches: 7. The CDR3 here is CASSLTGGGEDTEAFF. DNA for the CDR3: TGTGCCAGCAGCTTAACAGGGGGCGGGGAAGACACTGAAGCTTTCTTT.

The chain has TRBV6-2 or TRBV6-3 and TRBJ1-2, with TRBD1 matching over 8 bases. In germline, CDR1 is MNHEY, CDR2 SVGEGT. This CDR3 region has 15 residues. Losses at the gene ends were 2 bases for V and 5 bases for J; bases not matched to a gene: 7. The CDR3 DNA is TGTGCCAGCAGTTACCCGGGACAGGCTGTATATGGCTACACCTTC. This encodes CASSYPGQAVYGYTF.

J is TRBJ1-2 and V is TRBV29-1, with TRBD1 matching over 7 bases. CDR1 and CDR2 from the germline V gene are SQVTM and ANQGSEA. The CDR3 covers 17 residues. After removal of 0 bases from V and 2 bases from J, the junction contained 12 bases not matched to a gene. The CDR3 loop reads CSVEDRGRQGPNYGYTF. CDR3 nucleotide sequence: TGCAGCGTTGAAGACCGGGGTAGACAGGGACCAAACTATGGCTACACCTTC.

This rearrangement joins TRBV12-3 or TRBV12-4 to TRBJ1-2, with D hard to call. V lost 4 bases, J lost 6 bases, and 6 bases lay in between. The CDR3 is 11 residues long. CDR3 DNA sequence: TGTGCCAGCAGTTCGGGAGATGGCTACACCTTC. It yields the protein CASSSGDGYTF.

The chain recombines TRBV28 with TRBJ2-1; possible D gene TRBD2, 6 bases. Germline V gives CDR1 MDHEN, CDR2 SYDVKM. The CDR3 totals 12 residues. Trimming removed 4 bases at V and 13 bases at J, with 14 bases between. The CDR3: CASSSPQDYQFF. CDR3 coding DNA: TGTGCCAGCAGTTCTCCGCAGGACTATCAGTTCTTC.

The V and J genes are TRBV19 and TRBJ1-2, with a weak D call TRBD1 (6 bases). Germline V gene sequence: CDR1 LNHDA, CDR2 SQIVND (reference sequence). Trimming pared 0 bases from V and 8 bases from J, leaving 13 bases between. The CDR3 sequence is 14 residues long. Here the CDR3 reads CASSIDGTLGGYTF. DNA of the CDR3: TGTGCCAGTAGTATAGATGGGACATTGGGCGGCTACACCTTC.

This clone was picked up a small number of times. The chain carries TRBV4-3 and TRBJ1-1; the D gene is possibly TRBD1 (6 bases). V was clipped by 0 bases and J by 7 bases, with 12 bases between them. Germline assignment: CDR1 LGHNA and CDR2 YSLEER. The CDR3 has 14 amino acids. The CDR3, as DNA: TGCGCCAGCAGCCAAGAATGGGGGCGAGGTGAAGCTTTCTTT. Its protein product is CASSQEWGRGEAFF.

The rearrangement uses TRBV29-1 and TRBJ1-2, with 9 nucleotides matching TRBD1. This CDR3 has 15 amino acids. CDR1 is SQVTM, CDR2 ANQGSEA, per germline. The V gene end was trimmed by 5 bases and the J gene end by 0 bases; junction bases not matched to a gene: 7. This CDR3 reads CSVRDREYSNYGYTF. The CDR3 coding sequence is TGCAGCGTTCGGGACAGGGAATACTCTAACTATGGCTACACCTTC.

As DNA, the CDR3 is TGTGCCAGCAGGGCCGGGACACGGAACACTGAAGCTTTCTTT. Protein: CASRAGTRNTEAFF. The chain joins TRBV6-5 to TRBJ1-1, with TRBD1 as a possible D gene (6 bases). V gave up 6 bases and J gave up 1 base, with 12 bases separating them. Germline lookup yields CDR1 MNHEY and CDR2 SVGAGI. The CDR3 contains 14 residues.

For this clone: One junction end disagrees with the germline gene, perhaps due to a read error. The chain couples TRBV5-1 to TRBJ2-3; 7 bases map to TRBD2. There are 14 residues in the CDR3. Germline V gene sequence: CDR1 SGHRS, CDR2 YFSETQ. The CDR3 spells CASSGTAGEDTQYF. DNA of the CDR3: TGTGCCAGCAGTGGGACGGCGGGAGAAGATACGCAGTATTTT.

V gene TRBV18 combines with J gene TRBJ2-7; the D gene is possibly TRBD1 (6 bases). The CDR3 spans 16 residues. V was pared by 3 bases and J by 6 bases, with 21 bases between. Germline V CDR1 and CDR2: KGHSH, LQKENI. As DNA, the CDR3 is TGTGCCAGCTCACCGAACCCGCCTACAGGGCATTTCGAGCAGTACTTC. This gives the protein CASSPNPPTGHFEQYF.

The V and J genes are TRBV24-1 and TRBJ1-1, with 10 bases lining up with TRBD1. The CDR3 contains 15 residues. Germline-derived CDR1 and CDR2 are KGHDR and SFDVKD. V was pared by 8 bases and J by 2 bases, with 7 bases of the junction left unmatched. The CDR3 is CATTPGQGGNTEAFF. DNA of the CDR3: TGTGCCACCACCCCCGGACAGGGGGGAAACACTGAAGCTTTCTTT.

The chain carries TRBV4-2 and TRBJ2-5; 12 bases agree with TRBD2. The CDR3 totals 19 residues. The V segment lost 0 bases and the J segment 3 bases; nucleotides outside the gene matches: 11. Germline V lookup: CDR1 LGHNA, CDR2 YNFKEQ. The CDR3 nucleotides are TGTGCCAGCAGCCAAGATACGGCTAGCGGGAGGGTGATGGAAGAGACCCAGTACTTC. Encoded protein: CASSQDTASGRVMEETQYF.

The chain uses TRBV9 and TRBJ2-3; the D gene is possibly TRBD2 (7 bases). Trimming removed 7 bases at V and 6 bases at J, with 21 bases between. The CDR3 has 15 residues. Germline V gene data show CDR1 as SGDLS and CDR2 as YYNGEE. The CDR3 sequence is CASGGRGAYRDTQYF. The CDR3 coding sequence is TGTGCCAGCGGGGGACGGGGGGCGTATAGGGATACGCAGTATTTT.

V gene TRBV2 combines with J gene TRBJ2-7, with TRBD1 identical over 9 bases. This CDR3 has 12 amino acids. The V and J ends lost 7 bases and 4 bases, in that order; junction bases with no gene match: 2. Germline lookup yields CDR1 SNHLY and CDR2 FYNNEI. For the CDR3, the DNA is TGTGCCAGCAAGGGACAGGGATACGAGCAGTACTTC. Translation gives CASKGQGYEQYF.